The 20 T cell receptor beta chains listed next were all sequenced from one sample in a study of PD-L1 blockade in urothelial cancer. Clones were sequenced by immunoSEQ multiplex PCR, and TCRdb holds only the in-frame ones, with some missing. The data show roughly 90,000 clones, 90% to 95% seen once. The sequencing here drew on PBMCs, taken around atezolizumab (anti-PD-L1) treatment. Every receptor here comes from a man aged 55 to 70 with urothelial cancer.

This CDR3 is CASSPGYGLALGEETQYF. DNA of the CDR3: TGTGCCAGCAGCCCGGGCTACGGACTAGCTCTCGGAGAAGAGACCCAGTACTTC. The chain joins TRBV5-5 to TRBJ2-5; TRBD2 matches at 8 bases. Germline CDR1 and CDR2: SGHKS and YYEKEE (reference sequence). V shed 4 bases, J shed 3 bases, and the junction held 17 bases outside the gene matches. CDR3 length: 18 residues.

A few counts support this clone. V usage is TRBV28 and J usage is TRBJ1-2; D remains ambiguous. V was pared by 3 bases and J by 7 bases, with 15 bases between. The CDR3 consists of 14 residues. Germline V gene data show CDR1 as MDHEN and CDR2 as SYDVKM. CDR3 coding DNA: TGTGCCAGCAGTTTCGTCGGCGGCTCGTCTGGCTACACCTTC. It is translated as CASSFVGGSSGYTF.

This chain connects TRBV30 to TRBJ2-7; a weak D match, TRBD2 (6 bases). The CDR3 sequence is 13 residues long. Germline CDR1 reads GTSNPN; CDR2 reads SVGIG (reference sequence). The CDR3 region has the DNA TGTGCGGCGCGGAGGGGTGGCTCCTACGAGCAGTACTTC. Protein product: CAARRGGSYEQYF. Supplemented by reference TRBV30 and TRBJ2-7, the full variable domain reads SQTIHQWPATLVQPVGSPLSLECTVEGTSNPNLYWYRQAAGRGLQLLFYSVGIGQISSEVPQNLSASRPQDRQFILSSKKLLLSDSGFYLCAARRGGSYEQYFGPGTRLTVT.

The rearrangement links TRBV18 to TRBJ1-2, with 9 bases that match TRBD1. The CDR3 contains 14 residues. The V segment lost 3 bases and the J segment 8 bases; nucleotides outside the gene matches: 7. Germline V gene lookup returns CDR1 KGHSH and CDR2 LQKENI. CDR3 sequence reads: CASSPPGQGHGYTF. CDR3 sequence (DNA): TGTGCCAGCTCACCTCCGGGACAGGGACACGGCTACACCTTC.

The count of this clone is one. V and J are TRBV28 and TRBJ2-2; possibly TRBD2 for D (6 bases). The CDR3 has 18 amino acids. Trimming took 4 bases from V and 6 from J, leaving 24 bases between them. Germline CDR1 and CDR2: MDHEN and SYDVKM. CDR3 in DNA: TGTGCCAGCAGTTCATGGTATCGGGACTTTCCTAGGGCCGGGGAGCTGTTTTTT. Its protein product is CASSSWYRDFPRAGELFF.

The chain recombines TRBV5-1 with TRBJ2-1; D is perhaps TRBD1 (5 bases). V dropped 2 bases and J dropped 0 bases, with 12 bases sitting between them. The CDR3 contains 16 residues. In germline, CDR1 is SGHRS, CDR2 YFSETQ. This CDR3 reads CASSFEGASSYNEQFF. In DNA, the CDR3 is TGCGCCAGCAGCTTCGAAGGGGCTAGCTCCTACAATGAGCAGTTCTTC.

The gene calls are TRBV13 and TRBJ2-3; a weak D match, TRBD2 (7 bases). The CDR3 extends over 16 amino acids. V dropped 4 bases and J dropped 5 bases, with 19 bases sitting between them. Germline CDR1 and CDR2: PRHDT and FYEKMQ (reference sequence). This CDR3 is CASSSTRGGGGDTQYF. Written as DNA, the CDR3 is TGTGCCAGCAGCTCTACAAGGGGGGGCGGAGGAGATACGCAGTATTTT.

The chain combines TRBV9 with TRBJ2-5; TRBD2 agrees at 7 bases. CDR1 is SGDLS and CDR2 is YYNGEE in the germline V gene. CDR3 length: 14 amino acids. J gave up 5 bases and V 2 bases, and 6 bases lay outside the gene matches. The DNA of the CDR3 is TGTGCCAGCAGCGTGGGGCGGGGAGGGGAGACCCAGTACTTC. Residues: CASSVGRGGETQYF. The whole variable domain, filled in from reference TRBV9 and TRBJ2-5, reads DSGVTQTPKHLITATGQRVTLRCSPRSGDLSVYWYQQSLDQGLQFLIQYYNGEERAKGNILERFSAQQFPDLHSELNLSSLELGDSALYFCASSVGRGGETQYFGPGTRLLVL.

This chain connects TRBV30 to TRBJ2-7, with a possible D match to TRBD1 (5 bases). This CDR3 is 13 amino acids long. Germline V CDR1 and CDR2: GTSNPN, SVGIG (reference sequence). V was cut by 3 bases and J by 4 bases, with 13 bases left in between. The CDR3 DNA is TGTGCCTGGAGCCGAAAGCAGGGATACGAGCAGTACTTC. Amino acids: CAWSRKQGYEQYF.

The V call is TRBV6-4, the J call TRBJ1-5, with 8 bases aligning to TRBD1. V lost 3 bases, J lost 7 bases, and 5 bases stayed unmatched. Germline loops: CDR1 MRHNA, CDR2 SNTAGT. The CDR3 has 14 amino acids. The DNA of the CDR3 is TGTGCCAGCAGTGAGGCAGGGGGCGGGCAGCCCCAGCATTTT. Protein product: CASSEAGGGQPQHF.

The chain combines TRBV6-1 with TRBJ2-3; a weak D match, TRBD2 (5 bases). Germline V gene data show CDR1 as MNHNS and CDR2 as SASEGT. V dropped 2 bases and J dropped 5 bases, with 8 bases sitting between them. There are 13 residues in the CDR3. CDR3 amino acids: CASSENGVDTQYF. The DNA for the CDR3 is TGTGCCAGCAGTGAAAACGGGGTAGATACGCAGTATTTT.

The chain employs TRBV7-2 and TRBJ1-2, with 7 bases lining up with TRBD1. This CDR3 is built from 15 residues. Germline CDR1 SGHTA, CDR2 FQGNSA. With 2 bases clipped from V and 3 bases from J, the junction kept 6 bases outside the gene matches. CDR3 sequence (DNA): TGTGCCAGCAGCTTAACACACGGGACAGACTATGGCTACACCTTC. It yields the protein CASSLTHGTDYGYTF.

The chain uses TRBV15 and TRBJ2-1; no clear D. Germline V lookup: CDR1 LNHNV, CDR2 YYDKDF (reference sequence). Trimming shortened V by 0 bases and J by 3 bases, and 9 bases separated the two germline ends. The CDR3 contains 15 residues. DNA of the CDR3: TGTGCCACCAGCAGAGATGGTACAGTCTACAATGAGCAGTTCTTC. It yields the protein CATSRDGTVYNEQFF.

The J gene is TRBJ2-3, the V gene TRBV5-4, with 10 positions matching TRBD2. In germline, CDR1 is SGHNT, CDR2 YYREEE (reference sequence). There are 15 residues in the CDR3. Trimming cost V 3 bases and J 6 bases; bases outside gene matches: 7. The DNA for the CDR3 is TGTGCCAGCAGCTGGACTAGCGGTATAGGGGATACGCAGTATTTT. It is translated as CASSWTSGIGDTQYF.

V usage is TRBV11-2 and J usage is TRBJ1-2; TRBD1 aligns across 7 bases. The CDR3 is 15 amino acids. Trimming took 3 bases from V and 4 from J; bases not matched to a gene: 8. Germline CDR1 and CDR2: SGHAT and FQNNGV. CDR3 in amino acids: CASSFTGDILYGYTF. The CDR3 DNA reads TGTGCCAGCAGCTTTACAGGGGATATCCTCTATGGCTACACCTTC.

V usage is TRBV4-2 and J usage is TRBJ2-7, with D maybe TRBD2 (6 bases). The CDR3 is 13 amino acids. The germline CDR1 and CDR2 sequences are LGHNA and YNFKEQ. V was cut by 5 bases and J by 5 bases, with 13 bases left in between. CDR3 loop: CASSGRGTNEQYF. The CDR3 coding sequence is TGTGCCAGCAGCGGTCGCGGGACGAACGAGCAGTACTTC.

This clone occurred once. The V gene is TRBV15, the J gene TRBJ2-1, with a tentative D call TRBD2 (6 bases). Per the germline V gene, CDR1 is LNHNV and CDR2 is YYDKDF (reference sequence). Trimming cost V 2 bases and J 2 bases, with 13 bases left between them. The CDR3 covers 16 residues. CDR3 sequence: CATSRLDTGAYNEQFF. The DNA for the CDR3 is TGTGCCACCAGCAGATTAGACACGGGGGCCTACAATGAGCAGTTCTTC.

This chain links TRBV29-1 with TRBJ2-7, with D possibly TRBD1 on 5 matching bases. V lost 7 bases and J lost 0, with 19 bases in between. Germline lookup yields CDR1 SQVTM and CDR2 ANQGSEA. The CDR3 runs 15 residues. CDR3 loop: CSARSGSGISYEQYF. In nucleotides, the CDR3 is TGCAGCGCCCGATCTGGGTCAGGGATCTCCTACGAGCAGTACTTC.

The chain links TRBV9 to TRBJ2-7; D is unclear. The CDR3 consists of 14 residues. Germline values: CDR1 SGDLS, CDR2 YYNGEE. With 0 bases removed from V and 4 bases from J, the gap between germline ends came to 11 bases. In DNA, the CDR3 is TGTGCCAGCAGCGTAGATCCCCACGAGTACGAGCAGTACTTC. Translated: CASSVDPHEYEQYF.

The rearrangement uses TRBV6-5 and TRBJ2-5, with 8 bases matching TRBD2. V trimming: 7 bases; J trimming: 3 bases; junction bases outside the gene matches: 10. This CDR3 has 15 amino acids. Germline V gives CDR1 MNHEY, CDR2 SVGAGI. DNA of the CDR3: TGTGCCAGCACCCCGAATGCGGGGGGAGAAGAGACCCAGTACTTC. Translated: CASTPNAGGEETQYF.